Shown below are 9 T cell receptor beta chains from a single sample sequenced in a study of cytomegalovirus exposure and HLA in healthy donors. It was with 60 Vbeta and 13 Jbeta primers that the PCR ran. Data came from immunoSEQ multiplex PCR; TCRdb stores just in-frame clones and leaves some out. This sample's table reports about 67,000 clones. Sequencing was done on a sample of PBMCs. These receptors were taken from a woman in her thirties or forties in good health and CMV-seropositive.

The chain recombines TRBV19 with TRBJ2-6, with a possible D match to TRBD2 (5 bases). The V and J ends lost 2 bases and 2 bases respectively, with 13 bases between them. The CDR3 consists of 17 residues. Germline CDR1 is LNHDA and CDR2 is SQIVND (reference sequence). In nucleotides, the CDR3 is TGTGCCAGTAGTATAAGCTTGCTGGGAGCTGGGGCCAACGTCCTGACTTTC. As protein: CASSISLLGAGANVLTF.

CDR3 residues: CGASGGNEQFF. CDR3 coding DNA: TGCGGCGCTAGCGGTGGCAATGAGCAGTTCTTC. This chain uses TRBV29-1 with TRBJ2-1, with TRBD2 identical over 7 bases. This CDR3 contains 11 residues. Per germline, CDR1 SQVTM and CDR2 ANQGSEA.

The J gene is TRBJ2-1, the V gene TRBV19, with D unclear. Per the germline V gene, CDR1 is LNHDA and CDR2 is SQIVND (reference sequence). Trimming cost V 5 bases and J 8 bases, with 4 bases left between them. The CDR3 has 10 amino acids. The CDR3 DNA reads as TGTGCCAGTAGTCTGTATGAGCAGTTCTTC. Protein: CASSLYEQFF.

The rearrangement uses TRBV5-1 and TRBJ1-1, with 8 bases that match TRBD1. This CDR3 region has 16 residues. V was clipped by 0 bases and J by 5 bases; unmatched bases: 9. Germline assignment: CDR1 SGHRS and CDR2 YFSETQ. The CDR3 DNA reads as TGCGCCAGCAGCTTGGTGCTTACAGGGGGGGATACTGAAGCTTTCTTT. This encodes CASSLVLTGGDTEAFF.

The chain joins TRBV7-9 to TRBJ2-4; 10 nucleotides align to TRBD1. CDR1 is SEHNR, CDR2 FQNEAQ, per germline (reference sequence). CDR3 length equals 18 residues. With 1 base clipped from V and 3 bases from J, the junction kept 9 bases outside the gene matches. The DNA of the CDR3 is TGTGCCAGCAGCTTAGGGACCGGGACAGGGGATGACAAAAACATTCAGTACTTC. Translation gives CASSLGTGTGDDKNIQYF.

The V call is TRBV7-2, the J call TRBJ1-2; 8 bases agree with TRBD1. CDR1 is SGHTA and CDR2 is FQGNSA in the germline V gene. With 5 bases clipped from V and 8 bases from J, the junction kept 19 bases outside the gene matches. The CDR3 length is 17 residues. The CDR3 is CASSPHRDRSGIVGYTF. DNA of the CDR3: TGTGCCAGCAGCCCACACCGGGACAGGAGCGGAATAGTGGGCTACACCTTC.

This chain links TRBV7-3 with TRBJ1-2, with a weak D call TRBD1 (6 bases). Trimming pared 4 bases from V and 0 bases from J, leaving 9 bases between. The CDR3 length is 14 residues. Per germline, CDR1 SGHTA and CDR2 FQGTGA. The CDR3 DNA sequence: TGTGCCAGCAGCTCGGGACACCCTAACTATGGCTACACCTTC. This translates into CASSSGHPNYGYTF.

The chain joins TRBV5-5 to TRBJ2-1; 8 positions match TRBD1. Germline V gene data show CDR1 as SGHKS and CDR2 as YYEKEE (reference sequence). The CDR3 runs 15 residues. V trimming: 1 base; J trimming: 6 bases; junction bases outside the gene matches: 6. DNA of the CDR3: TGTGCCAGCAGCTTGACAGGGGGGATACTCAATGAGCAGTTCTTC. The encoded protein is CASSLTGGILNEQFF.

This sequence joins TRBV19 and TRBJ2-4; D is unclear. The germline V gene encodes CDR1 LNHDA and CDR2 SQIVND (reference sequence). V was clipped by 5 bases and J by 2 bases, with 13 bases between them. CDR3 length: 15 amino acids. This CDR3 is CASSPRARTKNIQYF. The CDR3 DNA reads as TGTGCCAGTAGTCCCAGAGCGAGGACCAAAAACATTCAGTACTTC.